A selection of T cell receptor beta chains follows, all from one sample in a study of technical replicates of blood from a handful of donors. The method was immunoSEQ multiplex PCR; TCRdb's version includes in-frame clones alone and lacks a portion of them. The sample has 80,000 to 95,000 clones, roughly 94% seen once. The sequenced sample was T cells isolated from PBMCs. Receptor source: a human donor in good health. The CDR3 runs from the conserved cysteine through the conserved F or W. D genes are given only for firm matches. The size field is filled for only some rows; it gives once, few, many or a size class.

>TRBV5-6|TRBJ2-5|NA|NA
CASSRKGVQETQYF
TGTGCCAGCAGCCGCAAAGGGGTCCAAGAGACCCAGTACTTC
>TRBV18|TRBJ2-7|NA|NA
CASSHTGEGSYEQYF
TGTGCCAGCTCGCATACCGGAGAAGGCTCCTACGAGCAGTACTTC
>TRBV7-9|TRBJ2-7|TRBD1|NA
CASSLAWTGAQEQYF
TGTGCCAGCAGCTTAGCTTGGACAGGCGCCCAAGAGCAGTACTTC
>TRBV6-5|TRBJ1-3|TRBD1|NA
CASSYGRGRDTIYF
TGTGCCAGCAGTTACGGCAGGGGGCGAGACACCATATATTTT
>TRBV19|TRBJ2-1|TRBD2|NA
CASRTSGNGAVGEQFF
TGTGCCAGTAGAACTAGCGGGAACGGGGCTGTAGGTGAGCAGTTCTTC
>TRBV2|TRBJ1-1|NA|NA
CASSDRRLIMNTEAFF
TGTGCCAGCAGTGACCGAAGACTTATTATGAACACTGAAGCTTTCTTT
>TRBV9|TRBJ1-1|NA|NA
CASSAGKGIDAEAFF
TGTGCCAGCAGCGCGGGGAAGGGCATCGACGCTGAAGCTTTCTTT
>TRBV28|TRBJ2-5|TRBD2|NA
CASREVAGETQYF
TGTGCCAGCAGGGAGGTAGCGGGGGAGACCCAGTACTTC
>TRBV4-1|TRBJ2-7|TRBD2|NA
CASSQPTSGSSYEQYF
TGCGCCAGCAGCCAACCGACTAGCGGGAGCTCCTACGAGCAGTACTTC
>TRBV7-9|TRBJ2-7|TRBD1|once
CASSPKETGLEQYF
TGTGCCAGCAGCCCTAAGGAGACAGGGTTAGAGCAGTACTTC
>TRBV5-1|TRBJ1-5|NA|NA
CASSFTGGPQHF
TGCGCCAGCAGCTTTACCGGAGGGCCCCAGCATTTT
>TRBV19|TRBJ2-5|TRBD2|NA
CASRPGGGKETQYF
TGTGCCAGTAGGCCGGGCGGGGGGAAAGAGACCCAGTACTTC
>TRBV4-1|TRBJ1-2|NA|NA
CASSQGFQANGYTF
TGCGCCAGCAGCCAAGGTTTCCAGGCCAATGGCTACACCTTC
>TRBV4-1|TRBJ1-2|NA|few
CASSQVRGNGYTF
TGCGCCAGCAGCCAAGTACGGGGGAATGGCTACACCTTC
>TRBV28|TRBJ1-2|NA|NA
CASCKLGGRSGYTF
TGTGCCAGCTGTAAACTTGGGGGCAGGAGTGGCTACACCTTC
>TRBV11-2|TRBJ2-3|NA|NA
CASSLDQEDTQYF
TGTGCCAGCAGCTTAGATCAGGAAGATACGCAGTATTTT
>TRBV2|TRBJ1-3|NA|NA
CASRPEGNTIYF
TGTGCCAGCAGGCCGGAGGGAAACACCATATATTTT
>TRBV11-2|TRBJ1-1|NA|NA
CASSLAGVRNTEAFF
TGTGCCAGCAGCTTAGCGGGGGTAAGGAACACTGAAGCTTTCTTT
>TRBV19|TRBJ1-5|TRBD1|NA
CASRDRGLGNQPQHF
TGTGCCAGTCGGGACAGGGGTTTAGGCAATCAGCCCCAGCATTTT
>TRBV9|TRBJ1-4|TRBD1|NA
CASSNRGRMRTNEKLFF
TGTGCCAGCAGCAACAGGGGGCGGATGCGAACTAATGAAAAACTGTTTTTT
>TRBV5-1|TRBJ1-2|TRBD1|NA
CASSYDRVVNGYTF
TGCGCCAGCAGCTACGACAGGGTTGTGAATGGCTACACCTTC
>TRBV4-1|TRBJ2-1|TRBD1|few
CASSTLGTAYNEQFF
TGCGCCAGCAGCACACTGGGGACAGCTTACAATGAGCAGTTCTTC
>TRBV6-5|TRBJ1-5|TRBD1|once
CASSYSRTGGQPQHF
TGTGCCAGCAGTTACTCTCGGACAGGGGGACAGCCCCAGCATTTT
>TRBV2|TRBJ2-3|NA|NA
CASMPGIGSDTQYF
TGTGCCAGCATGCCCGGGATCGGCTCAGATACGCAGTATTTT
>TRBV6-5|TRBJ2-1|TRBD1|once
CASTNRGSSEQFF
TGTGCCAGCACGAACAGGGGTTCGAGTGAGCAGTTCTTC
>TRBV28|TRBJ1-1|NA|few
CASSFLRGLNTEAFF
TGTGCCAGCAGTTTTCTTAGGGGTTTGAACACTGAAGCTTTCTTT
>TRBV6-6|TRBJ2-3|NA|NA
CASSPFGVTDTQYF
TGTGCCAGCAGTCCCTTCGGGGTAACAGATACGCAGTATTTT
>TRBV2|TRBJ1-1|NA|NA
CATRTEMNTEAFF
TGTGCCACCCGGACAGAGATGAACACTGAAGCTTTCTTT
>TRBV13|TRBJ2-4|NA|NA
CASSRGPGGNIQYF
TGTGCCAGCAGCCGCGGGCCCGGGGGAAACATTCAGTACTTC
>TRBV6-1|TRBJ1-1|NA|NA
CASSPQESDTEAFF
TGTGCCAGCAGCCCACAGGAATCTGACACTGAAGCTTTCTTT
>TRBV10-3|TRBJ2-7|TRBD2|NA
CTSGTGYEQYF
TGTACTAGCGGGACAGGCTACGAGCAGTACTTC
>TRBV4-2|TRBJ2-3|TRBD2|NA
CASSRVLAGDSTDTQYF
TGTGCCAGCAGCCGGGTACTAGCGGGAGATTCCACAGATACGCAGTATTTT
>TRBV6-5|TRBJ2-2|NA|NA
CASSYQGRGGTGELFF
TGTGCCAGCAGTTACCAGGGGCGCGGTGGTACCGGGGAGCTGTTTTTT
>TRBV19|TRBJ1-5|NA|few
CASKGRGSRGQPQHF
TGTGCCAGTAAGGGGAGGGGGAGCCGCGGACAGCCCCAGCATTTT
>TRBV4-1|TRBJ2-2|NA|NA
CASSGRLAGELFF
TGCGCCAGCAGCGGACGGCTAGCGGGGGAGCTGTTTTTT
>TRBV14|TRBJ1-2|NA|NA
CASSQDRSYGYTF
TGTGCCAGCAGCCAAGACAGGTCCTATGGCTACACCTTC
>TRBV5-1|TRBJ1-1|NA|NA
CASSLTTTVTEAFF
TGCGCCAGCAGCCTCACCACGACTGTCACTGAAGCTTTCTTT
>TRBV7-9|TRBJ1-2|TRBD1|NA
CATHPPGTVYGYTF
TGTGCCACCCACCCCCCCGGGACAGTCTATGGCTACACCTTC
>TRBV5-1|TRBJ2-5|TRBD1|NA
CASSLGRGSETQYF
TGCGCCAGCAGCTTGGGCAGGGGGTCGGAGACCCAGTACTTC